Shown below are 25 T cell receptor beta chains from a single sample sequenced in a study of T cells in tuberculosis. Sorting used thawed, overnight-rested PBMC stained with anti-CD3, a viability dye and GMM-loaded CD1B tetramer. The lipid loaded on the CD1B tetramers was C32 glucose monomycolate from Rhodococcus equi. The protocol was immunoSEQ multiplex PCR, while the TCRdb copy is restricted to in-frame clones and leaves out a portion. The sample has about 58,000 clones, 88% seen once. The sequencing input was CD1b-GMM tetramer-negative cells sorted from PBMCs. The receptors stem from an adult woman with latent tuberculosis.

By frequency in the sample, this clone is medium-sized. The rearrangement links TRBV5-1 to TRBJ2-1; 9 bases fit TRBD2. Losses at the gene ends were 3 bases for V and 8 bases for J; bases not matched to a gene: 15. This CDR3 region has 17 residues. Germline lookup yields CDR1 SGHRS and CDR2 YFSETQ. The CDR3 nucleotides read TGCGCCAGCAGCTCCGGTGGGTTGGCGGGAGGGTCGCATGAGCAGTTCTTC. This sequence encodes CASSSGGLAGGSHEQFF.

This chain joins TRBV27 and TRBJ2-7; 10 bases line up with TRBD2. Germline-derived CDR1 and CDR2 are MNHEY and SMNVEV (reference sequence). The CDR3 loop spans 15 amino acids. With V trimmed by 5 bases and J by 7 bases, 11 bases remained unmatched. CDR3 residues: CASSPLLAGVGEQYF. CDR3 in DNA: TGTGCCAGCAGTCCCCTTCTAGCGGGAGTGGGGGAGCAGTACTTC.

In this sample, this clone turned up once. The J gene is TRBJ1-1, the V gene TRBV30, with D tentatively TRBD1 (6 bases). The CDR3 has 13 amino acids. Trimming stripped 2 bases from V and 3 bases from J, with 10 bases between. Per the germline V gene, CDR1 is GTSNPN and CDR2 is SVGIG (reference sequence). The CDR3 loop is CAWSWAGDTEAFF. The DNA of the CDR3 is TGTGCCTGGAGTTGGGCAGGGGACACTGAAGCTTTCTTT.

This chain uses TRBV4-3 with TRBJ2-7, with 9 nucleotides matching TRBD2. CDR1 is LGHNA, CDR2 YSLEER, per germline. The V and J ends lost 1 base and 5 bases, in that order; junction bases with no gene match: 3. The CDR3 sequence is 14 residues long. CDR3 residues: CASSQVAGGNEQYF. The DNA of the CDR3 is TGCGCCAGCAGCCAAGTCGCGGGAGGGAACGAGCAGTACTTC.

This chain links TRBV6-5 with TRBJ2-7, with TRBD2 matching over 8 bases. There are 15 residues in the CDR3. The germline CDR1 and CDR2 sequences are MNHEY and SVGAGI. Trimming took 6 bases from V and 3 from J; bases not matched to a gene: 10. This CDR3 reads CASSLKRGRHYEQYF. CDR3 in DNA: TGTGCCAGCAGCCTCAAGCGGGGGCGACACTACGAGCAGTACTTC.

This clone was observed once. V usage is TRBV4-1 and J usage is TRBJ1-5; perhaps TRBD1 as D (6 bases). With 0 bases removed from V and 7 bases from J, the gap between germline ends came to 13 bases. Germline loops: CDR1 MGHRA, CDR2 YSYEKL. This CDR3 spans 15 amino acids. CDR3 in amino acids: CASSQDNRVRQPQHF. Here the CDR3 DNA reads TGCGCCAGCAGCCAAGATAACAGGGTGAGACAGCCCCAGCATTTT.

This chain connects TRBV28 to TRBJ2-3, with 8 bases fitting TRBD2. Germline trimming cut 3 bases from V and 3 bases from J; bases unmatched to any gene: 5. The CDR3 is made up of 15 amino acids. Germline CDR1 MDHEN, CDR2 SYDVKM. The CDR3 DNA reads TGTGCCAGCAGTTTGAGCGGGAGAAGGACAGATACGCAGTATTTT. The encoded protein is CASSLSGRRTDTQYF.

The chain couples TRBV9 to TRBJ1-2; 7 bases line up with TRBD1. The CDR3 is made up of 14 amino acids. Germline V gene sequence: CDR1 SGDLS, CDR2 YYNGEE. The V gene end was trimmed by 0 bases and the J gene end by 6 bases; junction bases not matched to a gene: 5. CDR3 amino acids: CASSVGGGLDGYTF. The CDR3 nucleotides are TGTGCCAGCAGCGTAGGAGGGGGCTTAGATGGCTACACCTTC.

The chain couples TRBV4-1 to TRBJ2-1; 8 nucleotides align to TRBD2. V was pared by 8 bases and J by 2 bases, with 8 bases of the junction left unmatched. Germline V gives CDR1 MGHRA, CDR2 YSYEKL. The CDR3 loop spans 15 amino acids. The DNA for the CDR3 is TGCGCCAGCCGCAGCGGGAGCGCTCCCTACAATGAGCAGTTCTTC. It yields the protein CASRSGSAPYNEQFF.

The gene calls are TRBV27 and TRBJ1-2; 12 positions agree with TRBD1. The V and J ends lost 2 bases and 8 bases, in that order; junction bases with no gene match: 12. This CDR3 spans 17 amino acids. Germline V gene lookup returns CDR1 MNHEY and CDR2 SMNVEV (reference sequence). In DNA form, the CDR3 reads TGTGCCAGCAGTTTACTTGGAGCGGGACAGGGGGCAGGAGGCTACACCTTC. Its translation is CASSLLGAGQGAGGYTF.

This clone is a singleton in its sample. This chain links TRBV21-1 with TRBJ2-2; TRBD2 is taken as the D call from the table, unchecked against the DNA. TRBV21-1 is reported as a pseudogene. This CDR3 is 15 amino acids long. The CDR3 nucleotides read TGTGCCAGCGGGATAGCGGGAGTCGGGATCGGGGAGCTGTTTTTT. Encoded protein: CASGIAGVGIGELFF.

The chain has TRBV2 and TRBJ2-6; D is possibly TRBD2 (6 bases). The CDR3 has 18 amino acids. Germline V gene data show CDR1 as SNHLY and CDR2 as FYNNEI. V was pared by 7 bases and J by 0 bases, with 19 bases between. CDR3 protein: CASKFLAATFSGANVLTF. CDR3 nucleotide sequence: TGTGCCAGCAAATTTTTAGCGGCGACCTTCTCTGGGGCCAACGTCCTGACTTTC.

The chain carries TRBV5-1 and TRBJ2-7; TRBD1 might be the D (6 bases). V lost 1 base and J lost 3, with 14 bases in between. Germline CDR1 is SGHRS and CDR2 is YFSETQ. This CDR3 comprises 15 residues. The CDR3 loop reads CASSLSGQTYYEQYF. The CDR3 nucleotides are TGCGCCAGCAGCTTGTCGGGACAAACTTACTACGAGCAGTACTTC. The whole variable domain, remainder taken from reference TRBV5-1 and TRBJ2-7, is KAGVTQTPRYLIKTRGQQVTLSCSPISGHRSVSWYQQTPGQGLQFLFEYFSETQRNKGNFPGRFSGRQFSNSRSEMNVSTLELGDSALYLCASSLSGQTYYEQYFGPGTRLTVT.

The chain carries TRBV19 and TRBJ2-3, with D perhaps TRBD2 (6 bases). Trimming removed 1 base from V and 6 bases from J, with 11 bases in between. The CDR3 runs 14 residues. Germline CDR1 reads LNHDA; CDR2 reads SQIVND (reference sequence). This chain's CDR3 is CASSIGGGEDTQYF. CDR3 sequence (DNA): TGTGCCAGTAGTATAGGCGGAGGGGAGGATACGCAGTATTTT.

The chain is built from TRBV4-1 and TRBJ2-5; D is uncertain. With 1 base removed from V and 4 bases from J, the gap between germline ends came to 7 bases. The CDR3 runs to 13 residues. Germline-derived CDR1 and CDR2 are MGHRA and YSYEKL. CDR3: CASSQVALETQYF. In DNA, the CDR3 is TGCGCCAGCAGCCAAGTGGCCCTAGAGACCCAGTACTTC.

V is TRBV5-6 and J is TRBJ1-1, with 9 bases that match TRBD1. CDR1 is SGHDT and CDR2 is YYEEEE in the germline V gene. This CDR3 has 15 residues. With V trimmed by 4 bases and J by 4 bases, 8 bases remained unmatched. The CDR3, as DNA: TGTGCCAGCAGCGATACAGGGGGCGGAAGCACTGAAGCTTTCTTT. It is translated as CASSDTGGGSTEAFF.

Here the CDR3 DNA reads TGCGCCAGCAGCGGTTCGACAGGGGCTTCTGGCGAGCAGTACTTC. Residues: CASSGSTGASGEQYF. The gene calls are TRBV5-1 and TRBJ2-5; 8 nucleotides line up with TRBD1. The J call is doubtful: the DNA matches TRBJ2-7 better. The CDR3 length is 15 residues. Germline V lookup: CDR1 SGHRS, CDR2 YFSETQ.

The chain combines TRBV2 with TRBJ1-2, with D hard to call. In germline, CDR1 is SNHLY, CDR2 FYNNEI. Trimming shortened V by 0 bases and J by 7 bases, and 15 bases separated the two germline ends. This CDR3 has 15 amino acids. CDR3 sequence (DNA): TGTGCCAGCAGTGAAGCTTGGTCCAGGCCCCTTGGCTACACCTTC. This codes for CASSEAWSRPLGYTF.

The chain recombines TRBV15 with TRBJ1-5; tentative D call: TRBD1 (6 bases). CDR3 length: 16 residues. Per germline, CDR1 LNHNV and CDR2 YYDKDF (reference sequence). Trimming pared 5 bases from V and 3 bases from J, leaving 17 bases between. CDR3 nucleotide sequence: TGTGCCACCAGCTCTACCCCCCACAGGGACAATCAGCCCCAGCATTTT. This translates into CATSSTPHRDNQPQHF.

This chain links TRBV15 with TRBJ2-1, with 7 bases aligning to TRBD2. This CDR3 contains 15 residues. The V gene's germline CDR1 is LNHNV and CDR2 YYDKDF (reference sequence). V lost 7 bases and J lost 4; bases outside the gene matches: 10. Written as DNA, the CDR3 is TGTGCCACCAATCGTGGACTAGACATTTACAATGAGCAGTTCTTC. Translated, it gives CATNRGLDIYNEQFF.

This clone was found a few times. V is TRBV7-9 and J is TRBJ2-7, with 10 bases matching TRBD2. V dropped 0 bases and J dropped 10; count of bases not matched to a gene: 6. The CDR3 contains 14 residues. Germline CDR1 and CDR2: SEHNR and FQNEAQ (reference sequence). CDR3 nucleotides: TGTGCCAGCAGCTTAGCCAGGGCTAGCGGGAGCCAGTACTTC. Protein: CASSLARASGSQYF.

This chain links TRBV15 with TRBJ2-3, with 7 positions matching TRBD2. The germline CDR1 and CDR2 sequences are LNHNV and YYDKDF (reference sequence). This CDR3 is built from 16 residues. Trimming cost V 1 base and J 4 bases; bases outside gene matches: 8. CDR3 in amino acids: CATSRVGAGRADTQYF. In nucleotides, the CDR3 is TGTGCCACCAGCAGAGTAGGGGCAGGGAGGGCAGATACGCAGTATTTT. Using reference TRBV15 and TRBJ2-3 for the parts outside the CDR3, the full variable domain is DAMVIQNPRYQVTQFGKPVTLSCSQTLNHNVMYWYQQKSSQAPKLLFHYYDKDFNNEADTPDNFQSRRPNTSFCFLDIRSPGLGDTAMYLCATSRVGAGRADTQYFGPGTRLTVL.

This rearrangement joins TRBV4-1 to TRBJ2-1, with no clear D. The V gene lost 0 bases and the J gene lost 0 bases, with 18 bases spanning the gap. Germline assignment: CDR1 MGHRA and CDR2 YSYEKL. This CDR3 is 19 amino acids long. The CDR3 DNA follows: TGCGCCAGCAGCCAAGATCTAGTATTGGGTACTAACTCCTACAATGAGCAGTTCTTC. Protein sequence: CASSQDLVLGTNSYNEQFF.

CDR3 bases: TGTGCCAGCAGCGCCGACCCCCTCCCAGGGGGCCAAGAGACCCAGTACTTC. As protein: CASSADPLPGGQETQYF. This chain connects TRBV9 to TRBJ2-5, with 7 positions matching TRBD1. The CDR3 loop spans 17 amino acids. Germline CDR1 reads SGDLS; CDR2 reads YYNGEE. V shed 3 bases, J shed 1 base, and the junction held 12 bases outside the gene matches.

The chain joins TRBV28 to TRBJ2-7; tentative D call: TRBD1 (6 bases). V lost 10 bases, J lost 6 bases, and 25 bases lay in between. CDR1 is MDHEN, CDR2 SYDVKM, per germline. The CDR3 runs 15 residues. The CDR3 sequence: CATRGDVTGGVEQYF. The CDR3 DNA reads TGTGCCACCAGGGGTGACGTGACAGGTGGCGTCGAGCAGTACTTC.